This TCR beta chain was captured in a study of T cells after yellow fever vaccination. General observations from the study: In post-booster samples, most primary-vaccination clones reappeared (around 95% CD4, over 70% CD8). Compared with primary, the secondary response was weaker and peaked at day 5, not 15.

The V and J ends lost 4 bases and 3 bases, in that order; junction bases with no gene match: 8. Germline V gene sequence: CDR1 MNHEY, CDR2 SVGAGI. This CDR3 region has 15 residues. This clonotype was detected a few times. Its antigen remains unknown. 5'RACE template switching added a universal primer site and UMIs to TCR cDNA. TCRdb used MiXCR to reprocess the 5' RACE reads, holding one entry per CDR3 protein. The sample lists 550,000 or so distinct CDR3 sequences; 15% to 20% were seen once. The clonotype originates from a man between 25 and 39 years old who received the YFV17D yellow fever vaccine. The sequencing used PBMCs, collected 15 days after the yellow fever booster vaccination. The J gene is TRBJ1-1, the V gene TRBV6-5, with 7 nucleotides matching TRBD1. The CDR3, as DNA: TGTGCCAGCAGTTCGACAGGGTCGGGGGACACTGAAGCTTTCTTT. This translates into CASSSTGSGDTEAFF.